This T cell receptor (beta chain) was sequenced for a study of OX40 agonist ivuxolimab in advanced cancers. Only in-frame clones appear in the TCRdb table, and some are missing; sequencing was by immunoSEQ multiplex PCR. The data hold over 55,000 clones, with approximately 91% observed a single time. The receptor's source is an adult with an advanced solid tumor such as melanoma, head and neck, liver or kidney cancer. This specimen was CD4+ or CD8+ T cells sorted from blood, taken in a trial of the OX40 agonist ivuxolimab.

CDR3 DNA sequence: TGTGCCATCAGTGAAGGGCCAGGGGACTCCTACGAGCAGTACTTC. It codes for CAISEGPGDSYEQYF. V usage is TRBV10-3 and J usage is TRBJ2-7, with D possibly being TRBD1 (6 bases). Deletions cut 3 bases from V and 0 bases from J, with 12 bases between. CDR1 and CDR2 from the germline V gene are ENHRY and SYGVKD. The CDR3 contains 15 residues.